Listed here are 21 T cell receptor beta chains from one sample, sequenced in a study of blood T cell repertoires in COVID-19. Produced via immunoSEQ multiplex PCR; TCRdb's table is partial and in-frame only. The sample records some 280,000 clones, 70% to 90% being singletons. The sample taken for sequencing was peripheral blood. These receptors all stem from a woman aged 45-60 years with active or convalescent COVID-19.

This sequence joins TRBV28 and TRBJ1-2; D might be TRBD1 (5 bases). The CDR3 consists of 14 residues. CDR1 is MDHEN, CDR2 SYDVKM, per germline. Trimming removed 2 bases from V and 8 bases from J, with 15 bases in between. The CDR3 sequence is CASSLRQTYKGYTF. DNA for the CDR3: TGTGCCAGCAGTTTAAGACAGACCTACAAGGGCTACACCTTC.

V is TRBV30 and J is TRBJ2-5; 9 bases are a match to TRBD2. Per the germline V gene, CDR1 is GTSNPN and CDR2 is SVGIG (reference sequence). The V gene end was trimmed by 2 bases and the J gene end by 5 bases; junction bases not matched to a gene: 9. This CDR3 has 15 amino acids. The CDR3 sequence: CAWSMLAGFRETQYF. CDR3 in DNA: TGTGCCTGGAGTATGCTAGCGGGATTCAGGGAGACCCAGTACTTC.

The V and J genes are TRBV9 and TRBJ2-2, with a tentative D call TRBD1 (6 bases). CDR1 is SGDLS, CDR2 YYNGEE, per germline. V lost 5 bases to trimming and J lost 4 bases, with 9 bases between them. The CDR3 spans 13 residues. CDR3 amino acids: CASSGQFTGELFF. As DNA, the CDR3 is TGTGCCAGCAGTGGACAGTTCACCGGGGAGCTGTTTTTT.

V is TRBV15 and J is TRBJ1-2, with a tentative D call TRBD1 (6 bases). Germline V gene data show CDR1 as LNHNV and CDR2 as YYDKDF (reference sequence). The CDR3 sequence is 13 residues long. The V end lost 6 bases, the J end lost 4 bases, and 12 bases lay between the germline ends. CDR3: CATSLTGSYGYTF. CDR3 DNA sequence: TGTGCCACCAGTCTCACAGGGAGCTATGGCTACACCTTC. Filled out from reference TRBV15 and TRBJ1-2, the complete variable domain reads DAMVIQNPRYQVTQFGKPVTLSCSQTLNHNVMYWYQQKSSQAPKLLFHYYDKDFNNEADTPDNFQSRRPNTSFCFLDIRSPGLGDTAMYLCATSLTGSYGYTFGSGTRLTVV.

This clone has just a few counts. The CDR3 reads CSVALTGGAFF. The CDR3, as DNA: TGCAGCGTTGCCCTGACAGGTGGGGCTTTCTTT. The V and J genes are TRBV29-1 and TRBJ1-1; D is possibly TRBD1 (6 bases). Germline CDR1 is SQVTM and CDR2 is ANQGSEA. The CDR3 runs 11 residues. Trimming took 4 bases from V and 11 from J, leaving 14 bases between them.

The rearrangement joins TRBV14 to TRBJ2-5; D may be TRBD1 (6 bases). V was trimmed by 4 bases and J by 4 bases, leaving 10 bases between them. This CDR3 contains 13 residues. Germline values: CDR1 SGHDN, CDR2 FVKESK. CDR3 in amino acids: CASSRARGETQYF. The CDR3 nucleotides are TGTGCCAGCAGCCGAGCCAGGGGAGAGACCCAGTACTTC. The full variable domain, completed using reference TRBV14 and TRBJ2-5, is EAGVTQFPSHSVIEKGQTVTLRCDPISGHDNLYWYRRVMGKEIKFLLHFVKESKQDESGMPNNRFLAERTGGTYSTLKVQPAELEDSGVYFCASSRARGETQYFGPGTRLLVL.

The gene calls are TRBV19 and TRBJ1-5; a weak D match, TRBD1 (5 bases). CDR1 LNHDA and CDR2 SQIVND come from the germline V gene (reference sequence). The CDR3 has 17 amino acids. Trimming shortened V by 2 bases and J by 5 bases, and 19 bases separated the two germline ends. The CDR3 sequence: CASSITEGTLSDQPQHF. As DNA, the CDR3 is TGTGCCAGTAGTATAACGGAGGGGACCCTTAGTGATCAGCCCCAGCATTTT. The full variable domain, its missing parts supplied by reference TRBV19 and TRBJ1-5, is DGGITQSPKYLFRKEGQNVTLSCEQNLNHDAMYWYRQDPGQGLRLIYYSQIVNDFQKGDIAEGYSVSREKKESFPLTVTSAQKNPTAFYLCASSITEGTLSDQPQHFGDGTRLSIL.

In its sample, this clone was seen once. The CDR3 region has the DNA TGTGCCACCAGCAGGGGTCGGACTAGCGGCCCCTTAAGGAATACGCAGTATTTT. Its protein is CATSRGRTSGPLRNTQYF. The chain uses TRBV15 and TRBJ2-3, with 10 bases fitting TRBD2. Losses at the gene ends were 3 bases for V and 7 bases for J; bases not matched to a gene: 16. The CDR3 totals 18 residues. The germline V gene has CDR1 LNHNV and CDR2 YYDKDF (reference sequence).

This clone has just one count. The chain joins TRBV7-9 to TRBJ2-7; D may be TRBD2 (6 bases). Germline V lookup: CDR1 SEHNR, CDR2 FQNEAQ (reference sequence). V was clipped by 1 base and J by 2 bases, with 12 bases between them. The CDR3 is 15 amino acids. The CDR3 bases are TGTGCCAGCAGCTTAGAAGCGGGCAACGCCTACGAGCAGTACTTC. Translated, it gives CASSLEAGNAYEQYF.

As for this clone: The identical CDR3 is also encoded by other nucleotide sequences in the sample. The chain employs TRBV5-4 and TRBJ2-2; the match to TRBD2 covers 10 bases. V shed 4 bases, J shed 2 bases, and the junction held 5 bases outside the gene matches. This CDR3 is 16 amino acids long. Per the germline V gene, CDR1 is SGHNT and CDR2 is YYREEE (reference sequence). Here the CDR3 reads CASSPRTSGNTGELFF. Here the CDR3 DNA reads TGTGCCAGCAGCCCCCGGACTAGCGGAAACACCGGGGAGCTGTTTTTT. The complete variable domain, with remaining parts taken from reference TRBV5-4 and TRBJ2-2, reads ETGVTQSPTHLIKTRGQQVTLRCSSQSGHNTVSWYQQALGQGPQFIFQYYREEENGRGNFPPRFSGLQFPNYSSELNVNALELDDSALYLCASSPRTSGNTGELFFGEGSRLTVL.

The rearrangement uses TRBV7-2 and TRBJ1-6; TRBD1 is a possible D gene (6 bases). The V end lost 3 bases, the J end lost 10 bases, and 19 bases lay between the germline ends. Germline CDR1 is SGHTA and CDR2 is FQGNSA. The CDR3 has 16 amino acids. DNA of the CDR3: TGTGCCAGCAGCTTCACCAGGGGACGGACGGGCTCACCCCTCCACTTT. It encodes CASSFTRGRTGSPLHF.

The chain combines TRBV19 with TRBJ1-2; 11 bases match TRBD1. The CDR3 has 15 residues. The trim removed 5 bases at V and 2 bases at J, leaving 4 bases unmatched. Germline CDR1 is LNHDA and CDR2 is SQIVND (reference sequence). CDR3 in DNA: TGTGCCAGTAGTTCCCGGGACAGGGGGAACTATGGCTACACCTTC. Residues: CASSSRDRGNYGYTF.

This clone was seen only once. The rearrangement links TRBV2 to TRBJ1-1; tentatively, D is TRBD1 (5 bases). This CDR3 region has 16 residues. CDR1 and CDR2 (germline): SNHLY, FYNNEI. V dropped 7 bases and J dropped 3 bases, with 21 bases sitting between them. CDR3: CASTARGRKGHTEAFF. The CDR3 nucleotides read TGTGCCAGCACCGCTCGGGGGAGAAAGGGTCACACTGAAGCTTTCTTT.

The rearrangement links TRBV11-2 to TRBJ2-7; no clear D gene. CDR1 is SGHAT and CDR2 is FQNNGV in the germline V gene. V dropped 5 bases and J dropped 2 bases, with 16 bases sitting between them. CDR3 size: 15 residues. Written as DNA, the CDR3 is TGTGCCAGCAGCACCCCCTCCAGGAAACCCTACGAGCAGTACTTC. This gives the protein CASSTPSRKPYEQYF.

This sequence joins TRBV10-2 and TRBJ1-5; 8 nucleotides align to TRBD1. Germline CDR1 WSHSY, CDR2 SAAADI. The junction had 5 bases not matched to a gene; V was cut back by 9 bases and J by 4 bases. This CDR3 contains 13 residues. The DNA of the CDR3 is TGCGCCAGTGGGACAGGACTAAATCAGCCCCAGCATTTT. This sequence encodes CASGTGLNQPQHF.

V gene TRBV21-1 combines with J gene TRBJ1-1; TRBD1, the table's D call, was not compared with the DNA. TRBV21-1 is listed as a pseudogene. The CDR3 covers 14 residues. The CDR3 DNA reads as TGTGCCAGCAGCAACAGGGGGTTGGTCCCTGAAGCTTTCTTT. Protein product: CASSNRGLVPEAFF.

The table lists this clone with a count of one. The gene calls are TRBV11-2 and TRBJ2-2; the match to TRBD1 covers 8 bases. Germline CDR1 is SGHAT and CDR2 is FQNNGV. The CDR3 consists of 15 residues. V lost 5 bases, J lost 4 bases, and 6 bases stayed unmatched. In nucleotides, the CDR3 is TGTGCCAGCAGCCACCGACAGGGGTCCACCGGGGAGCTGTTTTTT. This codes for CASSHRQGSTGELFF.

The genes are TRBV3-1 (or the pseudogene TRBV3-2) and TRBJ1-1; 7 positions match TRBD1. CDR1 and CDR2 from the germline V gene are LGHDT and YNNKEL (reference sequence). The CDR3 loop spans 14 amino acids. Trimming took 0 bases from V and 11 from J; bases not matched to a gene: 9. CDR3 in DNA: TGTGCCAGCAGCCAAGATGCCGGAGACAGGGTCGCTTTCTTT. It specifies CASSQDAGDRVAFF.

The chain employs TRBV3-1 (or the pseudogene TRBV3-2) and TRBJ1-6; weak D call: TRBD1 (5 bases). The CDR3 runs 13 residues. The germline gives CDR1 LGHDT, CDR2 YNNKEL (reference sequence). Trimming left V 4 bases short and J 9 bases short, with 10 bases between. This CDR3 reads CASSLREGSPLHF. In nucleotides, the CDR3 is TGTGCCAGCAGCCTCAGGGAGGGTTCACCCCTCCACTTT.

This chain connects TRBV2 to TRBJ2-6; maybe TRBD1 (7 bases). This CDR3 is 19 amino acids long. CDR1 and CDR2 (germline): SNHLY, FYNNEI. With 5 bases removed from V and 0 bases from J, the gap between germline ends came to 20 bases. The CDR3 reads CASSFNRGGYGSGANVLTF. The CDR3 DNA reads as TGTGCCAGCAGTTTTAACAGGGGAGGTTACGGCTCTGGGGCCAACGTCCTGACTTTC.

The rearrangement uses TRBV20-1 and TRBJ2-3; TRBD2 might be the D (5 bases). V was pared by 6 bases and J by 0 bases, with 16 bases between. CDR3 length equals 15 residues. The germline V gene encodes CDR1 DFQATT and CDR2 SNEGSKA (reference sequence). The CDR3 region is CSASKRRGSTDTQYF. Here the CDR3 DNA reads TGCAGTGCAAGTAAACGGCGAGGGAGCACAGATACGCAGTATTTT.